This T cell receptor (beta chain) was sequenced during a study of OX40 agonist ivuxolimab in advanced cancers. Looking at the study overall: Patients were infused with ivuxolimab every 2 weeks at 0.01 to 10 mg/kg. Study-wide results and limits: Several nonresponders also turned out to have low normalized T-cell clonal expansion. At doses 0.1 to 3.0 mg/kg, CD4+ and CD8+ clones expanded.

As concerns this clone: Its specificity is not known.

The method was immunoSEQ multiplex PCR; TCRdb's version includes in-frame clones alone and lacks a portion of them. Of around 140,000 clones listed, 90% to 95% are singletons. The germline V gene encodes CDR1 MNHEY and CDR2 SVGAGI. This CDR3 comprises 16 residues. Trimming took 2 bases from V and 0 from J, leaving 11 bases between them. The sample consisted of CD4+ or CD8+ T cells sorted from blood, taken in a trial of the OX40 agonist ivuxolimab. The clonotype originates from an adult with an advanced solid tumor such as melanoma, head and neck, liver or kidney cancer. The V and J genes are TRBV6-5 and TRBJ2-1; no clear D gene. CDR3 loop: CASSYGGPTSYNEQFF. DNA of the CDR3: TGTGCCAGCAGTTACGGTGGACCAACCTCCTACAATGAGCAGTTCTTC.